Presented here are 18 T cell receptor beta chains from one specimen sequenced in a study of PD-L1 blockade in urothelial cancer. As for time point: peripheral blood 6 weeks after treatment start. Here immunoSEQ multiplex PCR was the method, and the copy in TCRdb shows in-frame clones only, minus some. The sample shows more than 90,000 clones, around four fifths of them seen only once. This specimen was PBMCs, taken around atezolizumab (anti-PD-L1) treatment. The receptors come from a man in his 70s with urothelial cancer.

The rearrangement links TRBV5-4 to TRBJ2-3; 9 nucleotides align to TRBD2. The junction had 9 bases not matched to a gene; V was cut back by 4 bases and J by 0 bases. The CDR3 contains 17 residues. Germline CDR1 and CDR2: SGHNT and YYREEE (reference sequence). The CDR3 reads CASSLGSGGFSTDTQYF. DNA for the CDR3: TGTGCCAGCAGCCTCGGTAGCGGGGGCTTTAGCACAGATACGCAGTATTTT.

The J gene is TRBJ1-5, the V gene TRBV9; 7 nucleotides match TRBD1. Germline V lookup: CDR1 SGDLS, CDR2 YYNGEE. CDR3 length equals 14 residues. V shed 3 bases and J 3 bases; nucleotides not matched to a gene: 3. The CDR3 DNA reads TGTGCCAGCAGCGACGGGACAGACAATCAGCCCCAGCATTTT. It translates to CASSDGTDNQPQHF.

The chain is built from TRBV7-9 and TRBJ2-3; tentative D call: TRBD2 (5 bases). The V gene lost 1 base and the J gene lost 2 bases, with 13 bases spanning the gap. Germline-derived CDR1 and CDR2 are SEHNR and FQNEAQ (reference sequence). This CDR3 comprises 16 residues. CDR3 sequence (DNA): TGTGCCAGCAGCTTAGGTCTAGCAGACTACACAGATACGCAGTATTTT. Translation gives CASSLGLADYTDTQYF.

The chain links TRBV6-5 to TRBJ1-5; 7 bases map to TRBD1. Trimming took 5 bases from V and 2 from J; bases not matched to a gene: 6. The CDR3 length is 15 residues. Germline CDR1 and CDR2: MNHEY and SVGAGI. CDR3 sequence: CASSGGTARNQPQHF. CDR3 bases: TGTGCCAGCAGTGGAGGGACAGCACGCAATCAGCCCCAGCATTTT.

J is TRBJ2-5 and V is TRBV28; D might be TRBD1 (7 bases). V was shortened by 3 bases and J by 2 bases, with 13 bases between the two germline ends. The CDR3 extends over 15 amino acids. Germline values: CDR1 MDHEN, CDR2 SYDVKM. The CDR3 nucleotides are TGTGCCAGCAGTTTCCAGGGGGGTGGGCAAGAGACCCAGTACTTC. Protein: CASSFQGGGQETQYF.

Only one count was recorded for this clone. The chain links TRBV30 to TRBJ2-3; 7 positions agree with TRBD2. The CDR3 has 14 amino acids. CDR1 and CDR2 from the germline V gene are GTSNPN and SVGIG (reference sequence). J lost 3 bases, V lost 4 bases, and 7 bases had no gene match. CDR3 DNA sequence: TGTGCCTGGAAGGGACTACAAGTTACAGATACGCAGTATTTT. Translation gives CAWKGLQVTDTQYF.

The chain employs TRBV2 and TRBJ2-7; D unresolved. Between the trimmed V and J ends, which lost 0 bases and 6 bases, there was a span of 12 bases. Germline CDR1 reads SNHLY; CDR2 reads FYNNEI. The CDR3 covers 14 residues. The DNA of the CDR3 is TGTGCCAGCAGTGAAGCCATCGCGGTCGGCGAGCAGTACTTC. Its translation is CASSEAIAVGEQYF.

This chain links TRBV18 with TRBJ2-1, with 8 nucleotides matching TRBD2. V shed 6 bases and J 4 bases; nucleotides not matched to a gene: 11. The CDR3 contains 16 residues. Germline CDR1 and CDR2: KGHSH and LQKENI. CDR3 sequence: CASSLYPGRDYNEQFF. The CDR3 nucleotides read TGTGCCAGCTCCCTATATCCCGGGAGGGATTACAATGAGCAGTTCTTC.

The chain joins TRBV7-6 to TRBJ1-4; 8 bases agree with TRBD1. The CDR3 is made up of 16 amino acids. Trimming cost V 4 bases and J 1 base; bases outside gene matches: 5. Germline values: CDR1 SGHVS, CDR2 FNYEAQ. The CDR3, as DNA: TGTGCCAGCAGCTCGACAGGGGATCGAACTAATGAAAAACTGTTTTTT. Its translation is CASSSTGDRTNEKLFF.

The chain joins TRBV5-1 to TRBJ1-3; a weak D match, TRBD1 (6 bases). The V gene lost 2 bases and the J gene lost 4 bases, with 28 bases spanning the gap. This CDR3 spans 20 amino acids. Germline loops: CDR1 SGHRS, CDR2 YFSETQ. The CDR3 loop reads CASSFVPPRGLEADGNTIYF. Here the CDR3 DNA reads TGCGCCAGCAGCTTCGTGCCGCCCAGGGGATTAGAAGCGGACGGAAACACCATATATTTT.

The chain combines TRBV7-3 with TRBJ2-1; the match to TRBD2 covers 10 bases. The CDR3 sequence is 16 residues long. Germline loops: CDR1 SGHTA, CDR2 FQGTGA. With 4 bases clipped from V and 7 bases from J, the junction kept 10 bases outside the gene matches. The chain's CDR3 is CASSSTPAGGQNEQFF. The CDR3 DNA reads TGTGCCAGCAGCTCCACCCCAGCGGGAGGGCAAAATGAGCAGTTCTTC. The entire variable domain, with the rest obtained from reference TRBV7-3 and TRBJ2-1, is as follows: GAGVSQTPSNKVTEKGKYVELRCDPISGHTALYWYRQSLGQGPEFLIYFQGTGAADDSGLPNDRFFAVRPEGSVSTLKIQRTERGDSAVYLCASSSTPAGGQNEQFFGPGTRLTVL.

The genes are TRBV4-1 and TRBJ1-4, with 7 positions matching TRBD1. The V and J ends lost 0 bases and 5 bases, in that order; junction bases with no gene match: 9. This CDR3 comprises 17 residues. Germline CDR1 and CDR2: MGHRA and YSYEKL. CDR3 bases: TGCGCCAGCAGCCAAGAATCCTTAACAGGGGAGAATGAAAAACTGTTTTTT. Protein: CASSQESLTGENEKLFF.

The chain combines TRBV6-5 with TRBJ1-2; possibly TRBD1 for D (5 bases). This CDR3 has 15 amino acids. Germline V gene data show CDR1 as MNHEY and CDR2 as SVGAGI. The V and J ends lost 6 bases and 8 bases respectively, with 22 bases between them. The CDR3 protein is CASRRDRGTGSGYTF. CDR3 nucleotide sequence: TGTGCCAGCAGAAGGGACCGGGGGACGGGCAGCGGCTACACCTTC.

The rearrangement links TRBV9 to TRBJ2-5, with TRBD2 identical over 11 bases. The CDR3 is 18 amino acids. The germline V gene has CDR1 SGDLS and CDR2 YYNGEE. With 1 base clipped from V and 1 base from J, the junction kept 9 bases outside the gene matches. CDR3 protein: CASSVRALAGGSQETQYF. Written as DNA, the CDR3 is TGTGCCAGCAGCGTACGGGCGCTAGCGGGGGGATCCCAAGAGACCCAGTACTTC.

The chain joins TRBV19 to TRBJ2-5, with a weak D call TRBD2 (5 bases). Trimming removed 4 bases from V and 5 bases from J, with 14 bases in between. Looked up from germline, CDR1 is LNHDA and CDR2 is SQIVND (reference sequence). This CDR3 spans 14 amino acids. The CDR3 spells CASSTDLRRETQYF. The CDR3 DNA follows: TGTGCCAGTAGTACGGACCTTAGGAGGGAGACCCAGTACTTC.

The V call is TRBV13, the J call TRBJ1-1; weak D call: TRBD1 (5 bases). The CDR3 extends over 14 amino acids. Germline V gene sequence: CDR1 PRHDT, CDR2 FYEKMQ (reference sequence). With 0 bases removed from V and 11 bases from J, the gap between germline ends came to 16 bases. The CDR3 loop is CASSLGEGRVSAFF. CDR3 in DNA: TGTGCCAGCAGCTTAGGGGAGGGCAGGGTGTCCGCTTTCTTT. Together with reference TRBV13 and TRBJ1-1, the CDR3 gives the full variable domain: AAGVIQSPRHLIKEKRETATLKCYPIPRHDTVYWYQQGPGQDPQFLISFYEKMQSDKGSIPDRFSAQQFSDYHSELNMSSLELGDSALYFCASSLGEGRVSAFFGQGTRLTVV.

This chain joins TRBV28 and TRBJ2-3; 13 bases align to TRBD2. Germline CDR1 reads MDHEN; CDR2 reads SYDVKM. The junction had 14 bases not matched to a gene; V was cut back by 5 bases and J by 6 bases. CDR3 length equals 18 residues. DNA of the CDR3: TGTGCCAGCAGTCTCAACCCCAGACTAGCGGGAGGAGCGGATACGCAGTATTTT. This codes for CASSLNPRLAGGADTQYF.

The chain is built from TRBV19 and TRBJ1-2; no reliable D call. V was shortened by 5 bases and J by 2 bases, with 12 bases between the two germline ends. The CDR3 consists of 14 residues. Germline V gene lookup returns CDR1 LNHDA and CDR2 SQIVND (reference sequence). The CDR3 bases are TGTGCCAGTAGTTCCACGACGGGGAACTATGGCTACACCTTC. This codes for CASSSTTGNYGYTF.